A single sample gave rise to the 18 T cell receptor beta chains below, sequenced in a study of blood T cells in healthy people across ages. Using a J-beta primer mix together with a sample-barcoded 5' primer, a second PCR was run for roughly 6 to 12 cycles. TCRdb fed the 5' RACE reads into MiXCR, producing one record per CDR3 protein. The sample lists 850,000 to 1,000,000 distinct CDR3 sequences; about 44% were seen once. The sample was blood. These receptors came from a young man in good health.

The CDR3 coding sequence is TGTGCCACCAGCAGAGCCGGGACAGGGAAGGGGCCCCAGCATTTT. Protein: CATSRAGTGKGPQHF. The V and J genes are TRBV15 and TRBJ1-5, with 9 nucleotides matching TRBD1. The CDR3 is made up of 15 amino acids. V was clipped by 1 base and J by 9 bases; unmatched bases: 7. Germline lookup yields CDR1 LNHNV and CDR2 YYDKDF (reference sequence).

Comments on this clonotype: A read error is possible here, since a much larger clone lies one base away. The chain uses TRBV7-2 and TRBJ2-3; D may be TRBD1 (5 bases). Germline V gene lookup returns CDR1 SGHTA and CDR2 FQGNSA. The CDR3 extends over 14 amino acids. The CDR3, as DNA: TGTGCCAGCAGCCCGGCATTTCTCACAGGTACGCAGTATTTT. Translation: CASSPAFLTGTQYF.

In DNA form, the CDR3 reads TGTGCCAGCAGCCCTCGACTAGCGGGGACCGGTAAGCAGTTCTTC. It yields the protein CASSPRLAGTGKQFF. The chain combines TRBV11-2 with TRBJ2-1; 11 bases agree with TRBD2. The ends lost 5 bases at V and 11 bases at J; junction bases unmatched: 11. The germline gives CDR1 SGHAT, CDR2 FQNNGV. The CDR3 covers 15 residues.

The chain has TRBV4-1 and TRBJ2-3; perhaps TRBD2 as D (6 bases). The CDR3 sequence is 19 residues long. The germline V and J ends were trimmed by 1 base and 4 bases, with 24 bases remaining between them. Germline values: CDR1 MGHRA, CDR2 YSYEKL. CDR3 residues: CASSQAATRVGRTPDTQYF. Here the CDR3 DNA reads TGCGCCAGCAGCCAAGCGGCTACGCGAGTGGGGAGGACCCCAGATACGCAGTATTTT.

This clonotype was found many times. This rearrangement joins TRBV28 to TRBJ1-5; TRBD1 is a possible D gene (5 bases). The CDR3 has 12 amino acids. V lost 3 bases to trimming and J lost 6 bases, with 6 bases between them. From germline, CDR1 is MDHEN and CDR2 SYDVKM. The CDR3 nucleotides read TGTGCCAGCAGTTTTGGGGCTCAGCCCCAGCATTTT. The encoded protein is CASSFGAQPQHF.

The V call is TRBV5-1, the J call TRBJ2-5, with unresolved D. This CDR3 is 15 amino acids long. V was pared by 4 bases and J by 2 bases, with 15 bases between. Germline V gene data show CDR1 as SGHRS and CDR2 as YFSETQ. The CDR3 spells CASSRTTNQQETQYF. In nucleotides, the CDR3 is TGCGCCAGCAGCCGAACCACTAACCAACAAGAGACCCAGTACTTC.

This clonotype has a handful of counts. This chain joins TRBV6-6 and TRBJ2-7, with D unclear. Trimming removed 7 bases from V and 0 bases from J, with 13 bases in between. The length of the CDR3 is 14 residues. The V gene's germline CDR1 is MNHNY and CDR2 SVGAGI (reference sequence). The CDR3 sequence: CASNLDPISYEQYF. CDR3 nucleotide sequence: TGTGCCAGCAATCTGGACCCAATCTCCTACGAGCAGTACTTC.

CDR3 nucleotide sequence: TGTGCCAGCAACTTACAGGGGGGACGGGACGGGGAGCTGTTTTTT. The encoded protein is CASNLQGGRDGELFF. The chain uses TRBV9 and TRBJ2-2, with 8 bases fitting TRBD1. Germline CDR1 is SGDLS and CDR2 is YYNGEE. The V segment lost 6 bases and the J segment 7 bases; nucleotides outside the gene matches: 11. This CDR3 has 15 amino acids.

With respect to this clonotype: At one end, the junction sequence differs from germline, possibly due to a read error. Written as DNA, the CDR3 is TGCACCAGCAGCCAAGATCCCTCGTTCGGGGCCGGGAACGCCCAGCATTTT. It encodes CTSSQDPSFGAGNAQHF. V gene TRBV4-1 combines with J gene TRBJ1-5; D is perhaps TRBD1 (5 bases). The CDR3 runs to 17 residues. The germline gives CDR1 MGHRA, CDR2 YSYEKL.

This clonotype was seen only a few times. The chain recombines TRBV7-2 with TRBJ1-2; TRBD1 is a possible D gene (6 bases). CDR1 SGHTA and CDR2 FQGNSA come from the germline V gene. The CDR3 runs 17 residues. V lost 0 bases, J lost 5 bases, and 19 bases lay in between. CDR3 in amino acids: CASSLAVGQRDNYGYTF. CDR3 in DNA: TGTGCCAGCAGCTTAGCGGTAGGACAGAGAGATAATTATGGCTACACCTTC.

This clonotype has a handful of counts. This sequence joins TRBV4-1 and TRBJ2-1; possibly TRBD1 for D (5 bases). The germline V gene encodes CDR1 MGHRA and CDR2 YSYEKL. The length of the CDR3 is 16 residues. Between the trimmed V and J ends, which lost 2 bases and 0 bases, there was a span of 11 bases. The CDR3 region is CASSQRRDSSYNEQFF. In DNA, the CDR3 is TGCGCCAGCAGCCAAAGGCGAGACAGCTCCTACAATGAGCAGTTCTTC.

The chain has TRBV6-5 and TRBJ1-1; the D is unclear. V gave up 6 bases and J gave up 1 base, with 15 bases separating them. Germline assignment: CDR1 MNHEY and CDR2 SVGAGI. The CDR3 sequence is 15 residues long. The CDR3 protein is CASRPFGRANTEAFF. The CDR3 DNA reads as TGTGCCAGCAGGCCCTTCGGACGGGCGAACACTGAAGCTTTCTTT.

V usage is TRBV29-1 and J usage is TRBJ2-3, with TRBD2 matching over 11 bases. CDR1 is SQVTM and CDR2 is ANQGSEA in the germline V gene. J gave up 3 bases and V 1 base, and 6 bases lay outside the gene matches. The CDR3 has 16 amino acids. CDR3 coding DNA: TGCAGCGTTGAAGTCCCGGGACTAGCGGCTACAGATACGCAGTATTTT. Translating gives CSVEVPGLAATDTQYF.

This clonotype was seen only a few times. A much larger clone is a single base away; this may be a read error. CDR3 region: CASSLSTYKQYF. CDR3 nucleotides: TGTGCCAGCAGTTTATCGACCTACAAGCAGTACTTC. The rearrangement links TRBV12-3 or TRBV12-4 to TRBJ2-7; D is ambiguous. The CDR3 covers 12 residues.

The chain uses TRBV7-2 and TRBJ2-5, with TRBD1 as a possible D gene (6 bases). CDR1 and CDR2 from the germline V gene are SGHTA and FQGNSA. Trimming pared 3 bases from V and 4 bases from J, leaving 15 bases between. This CDR3 region has 15 residues. As DNA, the CDR3 is TGTGCCAGCAGCTTCCCGGGTCAAGGGGGAGAGACCCAGTACTTC. As protein: CASSFPGQGGETQYF.

The V call is TRBV5-6, the J call TRBJ2-1, with TRBD2 identical over 11 bases. This CDR3 is built from 15 residues. The J segment lost 12 bases and the V segment lost 4 bases, leaving 12 bases of the junction unmatched. CDR1 and CDR2 from the germline V gene are SGHDT and YYEEEE. Here the CDR3 DNA reads TGTGCCAGCAGCCTGACTAGCGGGGTTACGTCGCTGCAGTTCTTC. Translation gives CASSLTSGVTSLQFF.

This chain connects TRBV7-2 to TRBJ1-4; D remains unclear. There are 13 residues in the CDR3. Germline loops: CDR1 SGHTA, CDR2 FQGNSA. With 5 bases removed from V and 6 bases from J, the gap between germline ends came to 10 bases. In DNA form, the CDR3 reads TGTGCCAGCAGCGTCGATAGGGATGAAAAACTGTTTTTT. It yields the protein CASSVDRDEKLFF. Using reference TRBV7-2 and TRBJ1-4 for the parts outside the CDR3, the full variable domain is GAGVSQSPSNKVTEKGKDVELRCDPISGHTALYWYRQSLGQGLEFLIYFQGNSAPDKSGLPSDRFSAERTGGSVSTLTIQRTQQEDSAVYLCASSVDRDEKLFFGSGTQLSVL.

This clonotype was counted between two and nine times. The J gene is TRBJ2-3, the V gene TRBV15; 9 nucleotides match TRBD2. Germline V CDR1 and CDR2: LNHNV, YYDKDF (reference sequence). This CDR3 has 18 residues. After removal of 0 bases from V and 5 bases from J, the junction contained 12 bases not matched to a gene. In DNA form, the CDR3 reads TGTGCCACCAGCAGAGATCTGGCCGGGACTAGCAGGATAGATACGCAGTATTTT. This sequence encodes CATSRDLAGTSRIDTQYF. Full variable domain (remainder filled in from reference TRBV15 and TRBJ2-3): DAMVIQNPRYQVTQFGKPVTLSCSQTLNHNVMYWYQQKSSQAPKLLFHYYDKDFNNEADTPDNFQSRRPNTSFCFLDIRSPGLGDTAMYLCATSRDLAGTSRIDTQYFGPGTRLTVL.